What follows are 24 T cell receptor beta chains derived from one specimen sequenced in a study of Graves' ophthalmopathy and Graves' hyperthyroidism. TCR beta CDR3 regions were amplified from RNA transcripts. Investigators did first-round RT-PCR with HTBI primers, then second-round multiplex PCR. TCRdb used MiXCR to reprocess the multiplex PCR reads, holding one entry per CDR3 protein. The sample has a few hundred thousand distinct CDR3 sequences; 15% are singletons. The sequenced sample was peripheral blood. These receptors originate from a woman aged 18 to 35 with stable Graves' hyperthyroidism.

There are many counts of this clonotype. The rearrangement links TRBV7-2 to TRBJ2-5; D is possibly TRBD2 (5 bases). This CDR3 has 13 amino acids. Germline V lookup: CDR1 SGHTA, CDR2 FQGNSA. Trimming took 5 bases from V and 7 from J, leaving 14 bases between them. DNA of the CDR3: TGTGCCAGCAGCCTTGACGGGGAAGGGACCCAGTACTTC. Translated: CASSLDGEGTQYF.

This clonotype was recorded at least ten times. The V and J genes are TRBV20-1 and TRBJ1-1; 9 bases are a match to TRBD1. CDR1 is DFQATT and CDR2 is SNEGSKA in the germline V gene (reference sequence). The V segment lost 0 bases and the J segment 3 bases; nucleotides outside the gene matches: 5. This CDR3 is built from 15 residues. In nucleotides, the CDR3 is TGCAGTGCTAGAGATTTAAGGGACAGGGACACTGAAGCTTTCTTT. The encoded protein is CSARDLRDRDTEAFF.

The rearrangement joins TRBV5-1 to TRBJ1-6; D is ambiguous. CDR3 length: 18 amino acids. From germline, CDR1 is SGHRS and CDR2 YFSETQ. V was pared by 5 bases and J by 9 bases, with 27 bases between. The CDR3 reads CASSRGFGSAVLGSPLHF. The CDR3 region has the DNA TGCGCCAGCAGTAGAGGTTTCGGTTCAGCCGTGCTTGGTTCACCCCTCCACTTT. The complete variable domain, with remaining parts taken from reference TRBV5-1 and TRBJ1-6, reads KAGVTQTPRYLIKTRGQQVTLSCSPISGHRSVSWYQQTPGQGLQFLFEYFSETQRNKGNFPGRFSGRQFSNSRSEMNVSTLELGDSALYLCASSRGFGSAVLGSPLHFGNGTRLTVT.

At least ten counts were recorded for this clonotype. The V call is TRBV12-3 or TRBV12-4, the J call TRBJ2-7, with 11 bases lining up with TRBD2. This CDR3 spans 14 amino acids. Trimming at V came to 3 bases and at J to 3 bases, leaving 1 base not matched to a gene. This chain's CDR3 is CASSFGTSGYEQYF. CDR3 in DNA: TGTGCCAGCAGTTTCGGGACTAGCGGCTACGAGCAGTACTTC.

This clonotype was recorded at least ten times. The CDR3 is CASSLAEGGGYEQYF. The CDR3 DNA reads TGTGCCAGCAGCTTAGCGGAAGGGGGGGGCTACGAGCAGTACTTC. The chain employs TRBV7-2 and TRBJ2-7; D possibly corresponds to TRBD2 (7 bases). The V end lost 0 bases, the J end lost 3 bases, and 12 bases lay between the germline ends. Germline V CDR1 and CDR2: SGHTA, FQGNSA. This CDR3 region has 15 residues.

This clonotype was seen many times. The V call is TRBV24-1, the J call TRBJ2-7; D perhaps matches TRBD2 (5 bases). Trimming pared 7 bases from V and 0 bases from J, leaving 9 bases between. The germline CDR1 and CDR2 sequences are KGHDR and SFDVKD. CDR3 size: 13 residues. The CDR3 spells CATRRRDSYEQYF. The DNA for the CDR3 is TGTGCCACCAGGAGACGGGACTCCTACGAGCAGTACTTC.

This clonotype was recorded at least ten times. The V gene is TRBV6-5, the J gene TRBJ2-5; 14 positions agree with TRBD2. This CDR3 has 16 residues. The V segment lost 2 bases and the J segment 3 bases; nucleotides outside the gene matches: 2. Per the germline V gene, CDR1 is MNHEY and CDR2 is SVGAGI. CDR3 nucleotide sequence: TGTGCCAGCAGTTACGAGACTAGCGGGGGGGAAGAGACCCAGTACTTC. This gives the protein CASSYETSGGEETQYF.

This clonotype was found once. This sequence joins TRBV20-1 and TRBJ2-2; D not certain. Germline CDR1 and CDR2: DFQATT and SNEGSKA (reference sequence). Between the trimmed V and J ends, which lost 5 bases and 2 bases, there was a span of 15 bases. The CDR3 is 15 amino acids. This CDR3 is CSALIRPTNTGELFF. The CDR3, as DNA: TGCAGTGCTTTAATTCGACCCACCAACACCGGGGAGCTGTTTTTT.

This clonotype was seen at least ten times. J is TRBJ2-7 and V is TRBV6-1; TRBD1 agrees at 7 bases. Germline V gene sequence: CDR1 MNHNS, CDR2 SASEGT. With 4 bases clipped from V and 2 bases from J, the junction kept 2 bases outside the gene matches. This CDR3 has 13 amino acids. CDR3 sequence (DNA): TGTGCCAGCAGTGGACAGGGACCCTACGAGCAGTACTTC. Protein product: CASSGQGPYEQYF.

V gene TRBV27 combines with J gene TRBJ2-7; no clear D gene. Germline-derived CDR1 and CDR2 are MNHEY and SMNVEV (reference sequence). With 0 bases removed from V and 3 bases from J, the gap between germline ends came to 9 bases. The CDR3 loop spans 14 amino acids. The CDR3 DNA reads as TGTGCCAGCAGTTTATCCACACGCGGCTACGAGCAGTACTTC. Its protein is CASSLSTRGYEQYF.

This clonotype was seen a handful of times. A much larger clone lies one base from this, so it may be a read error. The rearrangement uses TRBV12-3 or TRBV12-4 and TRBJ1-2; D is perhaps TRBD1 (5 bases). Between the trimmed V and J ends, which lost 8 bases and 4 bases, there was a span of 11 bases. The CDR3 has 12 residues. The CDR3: CASHLGPYGYTF. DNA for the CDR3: TGTGCCAGCCATCTGGGGCCCTATGGCTACACCTTC.

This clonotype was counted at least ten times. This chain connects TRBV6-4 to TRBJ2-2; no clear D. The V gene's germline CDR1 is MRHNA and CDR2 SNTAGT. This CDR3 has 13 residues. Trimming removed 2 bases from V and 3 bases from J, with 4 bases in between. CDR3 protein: CASSDGDTGELFF. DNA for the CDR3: TGTGCCAGCAGTGACGGGGACACCGGGGAGCTGTTTTTT.

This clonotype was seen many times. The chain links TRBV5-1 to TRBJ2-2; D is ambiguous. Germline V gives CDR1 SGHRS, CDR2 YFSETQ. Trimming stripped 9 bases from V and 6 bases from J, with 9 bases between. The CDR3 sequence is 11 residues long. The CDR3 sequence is CATRGAGELFF. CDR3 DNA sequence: TGCGCCACCCGAGGAGCCGGGGAGCTGTTTTTT. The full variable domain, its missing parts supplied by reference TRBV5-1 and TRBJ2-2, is KAGVTQTPRYLIKTRGQQVTLSCSPISGHRSVSWYQQTPGQGLQFLFEYFSETQRNKGNFPGRFSGRQFSNSRSEMNVSTLELGDSALYLCATRGAGELFFGEGSRLTVL.

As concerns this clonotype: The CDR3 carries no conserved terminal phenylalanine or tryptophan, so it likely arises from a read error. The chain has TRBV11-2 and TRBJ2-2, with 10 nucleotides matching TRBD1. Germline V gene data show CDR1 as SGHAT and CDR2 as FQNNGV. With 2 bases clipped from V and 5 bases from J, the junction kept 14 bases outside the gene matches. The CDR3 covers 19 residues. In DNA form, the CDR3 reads TGTGCCAGCAGCTTATATTTGGGACAGGGGCCGCCCCGGACCGGGGAGCTGTTTGTT. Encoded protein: CASSLYLGQGPPRTGELFV.

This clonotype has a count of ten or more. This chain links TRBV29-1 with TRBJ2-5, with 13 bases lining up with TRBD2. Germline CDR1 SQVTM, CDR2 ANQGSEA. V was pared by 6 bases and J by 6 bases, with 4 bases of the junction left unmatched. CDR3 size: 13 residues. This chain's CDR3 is CSVLLAGGKTQYF. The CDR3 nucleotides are TGCAGCGTCCTACTAGCGGGGGGGAAGACCCAGTACTTC.

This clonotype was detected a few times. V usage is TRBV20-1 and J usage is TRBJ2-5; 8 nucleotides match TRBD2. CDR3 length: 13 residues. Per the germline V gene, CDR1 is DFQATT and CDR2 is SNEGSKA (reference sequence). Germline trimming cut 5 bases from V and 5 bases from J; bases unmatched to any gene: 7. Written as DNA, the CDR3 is TGCAGTGCTTTTCGGGGGGGGTATGAGACCCAGTACTTC. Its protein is CSAFRGGYETQYF.

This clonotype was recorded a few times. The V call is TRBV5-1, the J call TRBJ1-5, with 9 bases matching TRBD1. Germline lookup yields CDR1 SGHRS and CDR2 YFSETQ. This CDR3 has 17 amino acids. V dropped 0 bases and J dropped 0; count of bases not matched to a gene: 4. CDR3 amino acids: CASSLGTGDPSNQPQHF. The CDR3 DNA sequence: TGCGCCAGCAGCTTGGGGACAGGGGACCCTAGCAATCAGCCCCAGCATTTT.

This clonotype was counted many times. CDR3 sequence: CASSRPGEGKSSDTEAFF. As DNA, the CDR3 is TGTGCCAGCAGTCGTCCTGGGGAGGGAAAGAGTTCTGACACTGAAGCTTTCTTT. This sequence joins TRBV6-4 and TRBJ1-1; D not certain. The CDR3 length is 18 residues. Germline-derived CDR1 and CDR2 are MRHNA and SNTAGT. V was trimmed by 5 bases and J by 3 bases, leaving 25 bases between them.

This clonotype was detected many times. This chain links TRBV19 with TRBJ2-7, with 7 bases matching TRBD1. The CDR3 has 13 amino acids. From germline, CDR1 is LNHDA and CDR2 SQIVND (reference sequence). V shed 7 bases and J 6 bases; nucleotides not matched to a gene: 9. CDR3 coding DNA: TGTGCCAGTACGGACAGGACTTTTAGCGAGCAGTACTTC. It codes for CASTDRTFSEQYF.

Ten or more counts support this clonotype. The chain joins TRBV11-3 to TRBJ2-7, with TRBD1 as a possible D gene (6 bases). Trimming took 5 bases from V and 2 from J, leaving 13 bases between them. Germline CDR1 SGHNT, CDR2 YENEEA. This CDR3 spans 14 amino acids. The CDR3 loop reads CASSLATGTYEQYF. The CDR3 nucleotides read TGTGCCAGCAGCCTCGCTACAGGGACCTACGAGCAGTACTTC.

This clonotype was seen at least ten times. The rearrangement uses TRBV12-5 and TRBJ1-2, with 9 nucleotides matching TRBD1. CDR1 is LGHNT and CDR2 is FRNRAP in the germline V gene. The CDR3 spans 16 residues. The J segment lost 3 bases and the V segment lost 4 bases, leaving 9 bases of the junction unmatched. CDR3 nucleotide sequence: TGTGCTAGTGGTTCCTACCATCGGGACAGGGACTATGGCTACACCTTC. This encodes CASGSYHRDRDYGYTF.

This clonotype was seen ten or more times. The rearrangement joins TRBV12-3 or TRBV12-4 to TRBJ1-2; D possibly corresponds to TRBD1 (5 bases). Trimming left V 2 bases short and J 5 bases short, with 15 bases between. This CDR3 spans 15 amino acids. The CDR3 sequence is CASSLTSGTSYGYTF. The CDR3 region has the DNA TGTGCCAGCAGTTTAACCTCCGGGACGAGTTATGGCTACACCTTC.

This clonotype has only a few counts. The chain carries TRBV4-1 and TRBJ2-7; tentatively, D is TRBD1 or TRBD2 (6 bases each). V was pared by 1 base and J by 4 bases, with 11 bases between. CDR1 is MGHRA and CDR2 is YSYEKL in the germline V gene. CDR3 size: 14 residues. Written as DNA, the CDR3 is TGCGCCAGCAGCCAAGCGGGGGCGCTTTACGAGCAGTACTTC. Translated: CASSQAGALYEQYF.

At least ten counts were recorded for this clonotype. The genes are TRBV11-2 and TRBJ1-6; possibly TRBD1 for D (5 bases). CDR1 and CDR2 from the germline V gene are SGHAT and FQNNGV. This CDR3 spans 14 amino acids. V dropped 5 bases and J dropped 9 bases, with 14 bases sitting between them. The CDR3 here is CASSEAGRSSPLHF. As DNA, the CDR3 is TGTGCCAGCAGCGAGGCAGGGCGGAGTTCACCCCTCCACTTT. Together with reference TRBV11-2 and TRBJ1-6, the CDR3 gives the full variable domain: EAGVAQSPRYKIIEKRQSVAFWCNPISGHATLYWYQQILGQGPKLLIQFQNNGVVDDSQLPKDRFSAERLKGVDSTLKIQPAKLEDSAVYLCASSEAGRSSPLHFGNGTRLTVT.